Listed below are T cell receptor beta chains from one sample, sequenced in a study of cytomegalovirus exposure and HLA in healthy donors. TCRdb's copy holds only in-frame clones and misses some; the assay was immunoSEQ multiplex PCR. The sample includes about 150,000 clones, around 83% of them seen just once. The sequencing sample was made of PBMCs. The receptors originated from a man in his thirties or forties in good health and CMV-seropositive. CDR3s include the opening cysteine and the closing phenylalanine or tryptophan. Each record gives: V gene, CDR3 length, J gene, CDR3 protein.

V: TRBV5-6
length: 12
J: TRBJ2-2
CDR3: CASSLATGELFF

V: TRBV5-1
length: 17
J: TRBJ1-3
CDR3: CASSSSMWGLAGNTIYF

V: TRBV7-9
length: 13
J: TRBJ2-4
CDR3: CSSSPVAKNIQYF

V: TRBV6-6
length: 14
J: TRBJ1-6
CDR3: CASSSLDRNSPLHF

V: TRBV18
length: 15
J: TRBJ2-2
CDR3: CASSPGAGNTGELFF

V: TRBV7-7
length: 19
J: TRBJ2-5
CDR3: CASSLAAQMRAQPQETQYF

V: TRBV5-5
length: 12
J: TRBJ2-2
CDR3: CASSLGAGELFF

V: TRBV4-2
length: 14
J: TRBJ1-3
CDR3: CASSQRFSGNTIYF

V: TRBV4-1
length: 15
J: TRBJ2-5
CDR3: CASSPRLALQETQYF

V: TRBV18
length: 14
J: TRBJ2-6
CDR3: CASSGTGAFNVLTF

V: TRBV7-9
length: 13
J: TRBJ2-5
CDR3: CASSPRQVGAQYF

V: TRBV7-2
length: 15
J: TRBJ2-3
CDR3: CASSPASGRTDTQYF

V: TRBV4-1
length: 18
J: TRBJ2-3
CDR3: CASSRLPGLAGVTDTQYF

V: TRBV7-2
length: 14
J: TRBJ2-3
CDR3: CASSLGPLTGTQYF

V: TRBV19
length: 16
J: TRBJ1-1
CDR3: CASSTLQGIGNTEAFF

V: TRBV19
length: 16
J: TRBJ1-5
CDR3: CASSIGDRGWNQPQHF

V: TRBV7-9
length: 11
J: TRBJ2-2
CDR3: CSSSSTGELFF

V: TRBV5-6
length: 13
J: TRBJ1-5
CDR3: CASSFLGDQPQHF

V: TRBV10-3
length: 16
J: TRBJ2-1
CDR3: CAISAGLAGGRNEQFF

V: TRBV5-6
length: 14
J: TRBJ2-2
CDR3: CASLGGINTGELFF

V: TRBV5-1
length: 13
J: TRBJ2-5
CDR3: CASSPDRRETQYF

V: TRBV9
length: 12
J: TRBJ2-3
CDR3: CASSVAGDTQYF

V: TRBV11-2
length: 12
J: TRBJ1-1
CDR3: CASSSRQGEAFF

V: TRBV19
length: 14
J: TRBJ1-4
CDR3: CASSTPTVWEKLFF

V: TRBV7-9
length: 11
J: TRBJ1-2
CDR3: CASSSRGAPTF

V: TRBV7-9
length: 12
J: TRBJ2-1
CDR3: CASSFRVNEQFF

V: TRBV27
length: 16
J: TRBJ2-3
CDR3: CASSLYASGRVDTQYF

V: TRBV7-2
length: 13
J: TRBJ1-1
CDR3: CASSLWTSGGAFF

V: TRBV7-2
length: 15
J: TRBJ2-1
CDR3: CASSLGTASYNEQFF

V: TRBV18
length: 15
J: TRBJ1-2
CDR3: CASSPLADRAYGYTF

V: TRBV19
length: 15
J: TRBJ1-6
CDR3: CASSIGFGGLSPLHF

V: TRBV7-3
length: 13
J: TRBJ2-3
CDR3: CASSLLMSDTQYF

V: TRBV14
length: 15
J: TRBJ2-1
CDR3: CASSPWGGVINEQFF

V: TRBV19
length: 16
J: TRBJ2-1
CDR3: CASSLLTSGVYNEQFF

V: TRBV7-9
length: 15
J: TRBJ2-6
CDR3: CSSSWSGSGANVLTF

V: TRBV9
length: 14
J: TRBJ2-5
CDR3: CASSGAGGKETQYF

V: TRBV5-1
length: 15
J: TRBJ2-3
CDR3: CASSFASDRADTQYF

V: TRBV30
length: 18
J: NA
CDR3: CAWSFLHHSGGYSYEQYF

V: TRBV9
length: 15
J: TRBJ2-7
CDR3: CASSVDGTRFDEQYF

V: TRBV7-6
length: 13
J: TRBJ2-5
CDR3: CASSFNAGETQYF

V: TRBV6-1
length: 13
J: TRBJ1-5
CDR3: CASSLSLYQPQHF

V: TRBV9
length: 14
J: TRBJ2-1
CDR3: CASSPWTSGGEQFF

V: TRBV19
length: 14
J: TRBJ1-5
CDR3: CASSMGAGSQPQHF

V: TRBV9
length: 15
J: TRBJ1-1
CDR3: CASSVGQIMNTEAFF

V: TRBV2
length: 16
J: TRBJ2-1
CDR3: CASSEEVSGYDNEQFF

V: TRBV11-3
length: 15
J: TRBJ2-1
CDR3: CASSSTSGNYNEQFF

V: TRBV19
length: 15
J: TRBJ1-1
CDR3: CASSNYRGLGTEAFF

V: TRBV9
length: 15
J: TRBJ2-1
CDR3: CASSSAGLVGNEQFF

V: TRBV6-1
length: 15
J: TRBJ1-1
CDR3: CASSKPNQGITEAFF

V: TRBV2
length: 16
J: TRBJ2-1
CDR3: CASSSSGTGSYNEQFF

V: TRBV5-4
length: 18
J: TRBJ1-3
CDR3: CASSTGGTGGASGNTIYF

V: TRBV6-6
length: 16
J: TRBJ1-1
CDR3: CASSYSAAGTNIKAFF

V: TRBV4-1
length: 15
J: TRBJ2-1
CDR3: CASSQVLSSYNEQFF

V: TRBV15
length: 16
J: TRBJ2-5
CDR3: CATSRGPGQTKETQYF

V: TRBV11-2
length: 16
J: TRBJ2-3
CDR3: CASSLRSGRLVDTQYF

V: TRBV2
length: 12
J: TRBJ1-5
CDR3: CASHGGNQPQHF

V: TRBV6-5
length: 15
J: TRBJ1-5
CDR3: CASSPHVSSNQPQHF

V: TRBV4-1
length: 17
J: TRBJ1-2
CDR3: CASSQEGLKTQGDGYTF

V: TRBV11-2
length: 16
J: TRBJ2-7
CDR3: CASSPGASGRTYEQYF

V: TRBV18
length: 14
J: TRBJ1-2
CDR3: CASSPNGGEEGYTF